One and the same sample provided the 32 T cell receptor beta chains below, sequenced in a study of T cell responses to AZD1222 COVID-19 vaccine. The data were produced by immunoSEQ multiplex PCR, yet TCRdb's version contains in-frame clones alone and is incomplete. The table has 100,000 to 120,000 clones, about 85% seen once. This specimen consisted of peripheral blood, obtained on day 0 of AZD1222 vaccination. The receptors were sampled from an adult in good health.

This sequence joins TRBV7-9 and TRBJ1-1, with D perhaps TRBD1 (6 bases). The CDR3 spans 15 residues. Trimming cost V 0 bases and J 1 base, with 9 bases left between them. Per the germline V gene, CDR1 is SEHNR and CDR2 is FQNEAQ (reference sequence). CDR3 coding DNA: TGTGCCAGCAGCTTAGCGGGGACACGGAACACTGAAGCTTTCTTT. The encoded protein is CASSLAGTRNTEAFF.

The CDR3: CASSPGTAYEQYF. The CDR3, as DNA: TGTGCCAGTAGTCCAGGGACAGCGTACGAGCAGTACTTC. The chain employs TRBV19 and TRBJ2-7, with 7 bases lining up with TRBD1. The CDR3 covers 13 residues. V lost 5 bases, J lost 4 bases, and 5 bases stayed unmatched. Per germline, CDR1 LNHDA and CDR2 SQIVND (reference sequence).

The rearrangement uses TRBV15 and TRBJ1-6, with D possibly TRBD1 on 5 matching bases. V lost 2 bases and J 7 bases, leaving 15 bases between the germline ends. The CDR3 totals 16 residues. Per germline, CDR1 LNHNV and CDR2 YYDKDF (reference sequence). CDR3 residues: CATSRPPGRLNSPLHF. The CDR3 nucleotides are TGTGCCACCAGCAGACCGCCGGGACGACTGAATTCACCCCTCCACTTT.

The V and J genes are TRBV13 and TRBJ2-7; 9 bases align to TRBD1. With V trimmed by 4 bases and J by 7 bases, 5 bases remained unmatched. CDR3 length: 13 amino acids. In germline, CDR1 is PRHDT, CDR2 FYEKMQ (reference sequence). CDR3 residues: CASSYHRGPEQYF. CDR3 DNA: TGTGCCAGCAGCTACCACAGGGGGCCGGAGCAGTACTTC.

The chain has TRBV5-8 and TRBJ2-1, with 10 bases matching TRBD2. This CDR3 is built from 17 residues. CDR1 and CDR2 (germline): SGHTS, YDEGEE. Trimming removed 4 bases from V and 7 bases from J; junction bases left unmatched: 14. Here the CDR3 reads CASSHPSGSPLWNEQFF. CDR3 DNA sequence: TGTGCCAGCAGCCACCCTAGCGGGAGCCCTTTATGGAATGAGCAGTTCTTC.

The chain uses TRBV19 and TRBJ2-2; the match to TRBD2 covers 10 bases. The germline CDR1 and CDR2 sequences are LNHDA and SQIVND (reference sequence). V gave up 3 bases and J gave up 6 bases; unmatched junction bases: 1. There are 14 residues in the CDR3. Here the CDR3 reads CASSIGTSAGELFF. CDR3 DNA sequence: TGTGCCAGTAGTATTGGGACTAGCGCCGGGGAGCTGTTTTTT.

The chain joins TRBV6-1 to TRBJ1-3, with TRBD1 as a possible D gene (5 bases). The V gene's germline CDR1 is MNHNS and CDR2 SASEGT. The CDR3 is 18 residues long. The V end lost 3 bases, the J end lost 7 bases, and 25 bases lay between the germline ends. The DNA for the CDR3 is TGTGCCAGCAGTGACACCGTATCCGGGACTTCAAGTCGCAACACCATATATTTT. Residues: CASSDTVSGTSSRNTIYF.

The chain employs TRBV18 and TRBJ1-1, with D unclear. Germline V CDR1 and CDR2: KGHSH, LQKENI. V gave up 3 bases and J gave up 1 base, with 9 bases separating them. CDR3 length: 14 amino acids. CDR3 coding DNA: TGTGCCAGCTCACCCCCACCTGGGAACACTGAAGCTTTCTTT. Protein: CASSPPPGNTEAFF. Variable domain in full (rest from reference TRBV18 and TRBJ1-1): NAGVMQNPRHLVRRRGQEARLRCSPMKGHSHVYWYRQLPEEGLKFMVYLQKENIIDESGMPKERFSAEFPKEGPSILRIQQVVRGDSAAYFCASSPPPGNTEAFFGQGTRLTVV.

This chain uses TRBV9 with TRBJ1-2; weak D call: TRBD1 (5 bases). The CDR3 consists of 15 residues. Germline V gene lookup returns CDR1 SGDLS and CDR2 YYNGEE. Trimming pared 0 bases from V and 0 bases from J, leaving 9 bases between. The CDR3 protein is CASSVEAGTNYGYTF. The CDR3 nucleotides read TGTGCCAGCAGCGTAGAGGCAGGGACTAACTATGGCTACACCTTC.

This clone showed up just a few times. The CDR3 here is CASSLDRFGNTIYF. CDR3 DNA sequence: TGCGCCAGCAGCTTAGACAGGTTTGGAAACACCATATATTTT. The rearrangement uses TRBV5-1 and TRBJ1-3; a possible D gene is TRBD1 (6 bases). CDR1 and CDR2 (germline): SGHRS, YFSETQ. The CDR3 has 14 residues. V was cut by 2 bases and J by 3 bases, with 9 bases left in between.

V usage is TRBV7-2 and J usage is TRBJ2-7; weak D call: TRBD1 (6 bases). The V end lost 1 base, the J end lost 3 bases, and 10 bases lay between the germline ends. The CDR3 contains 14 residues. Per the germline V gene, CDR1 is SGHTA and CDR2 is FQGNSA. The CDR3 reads CASSLDREFYEQYF. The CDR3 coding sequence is TGTGCCAGCAGCTTAGACAGGGAATTCTACGAGCAGTACTTC.

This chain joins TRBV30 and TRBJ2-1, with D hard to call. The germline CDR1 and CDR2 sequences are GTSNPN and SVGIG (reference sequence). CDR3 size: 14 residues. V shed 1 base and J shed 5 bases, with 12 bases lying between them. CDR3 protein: CAWSEGRVNNEQFF. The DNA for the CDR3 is TGTGCCTGGAGTGAGGGTAGGGTTAACAATGAGCAGTTCTTC.

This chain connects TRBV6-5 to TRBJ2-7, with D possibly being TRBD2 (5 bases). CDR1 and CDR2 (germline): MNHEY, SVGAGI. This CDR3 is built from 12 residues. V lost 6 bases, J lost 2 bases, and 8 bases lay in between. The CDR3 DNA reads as TGTGCCAGCAGCGGGGTTCCCTACGAGCAGTACTTC. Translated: CASSGVPYEQYF.

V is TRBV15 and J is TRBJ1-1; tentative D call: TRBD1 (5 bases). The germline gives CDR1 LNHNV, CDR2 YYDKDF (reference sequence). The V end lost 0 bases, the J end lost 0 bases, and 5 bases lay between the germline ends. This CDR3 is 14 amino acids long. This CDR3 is CATSRDRVNTEAFF. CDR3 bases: TGTGCCACCAGCAGAGACAGGGTGAACACTGAAGCTTTCTTT.

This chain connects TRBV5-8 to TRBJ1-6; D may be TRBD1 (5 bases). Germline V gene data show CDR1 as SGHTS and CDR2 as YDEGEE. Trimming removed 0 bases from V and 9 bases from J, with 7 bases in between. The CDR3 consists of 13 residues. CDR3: CASSLGRGSPLHF. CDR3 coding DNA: TGTGCCAGCAGCTTGGGTAGGGGTTCACCCCTCCACTTT.

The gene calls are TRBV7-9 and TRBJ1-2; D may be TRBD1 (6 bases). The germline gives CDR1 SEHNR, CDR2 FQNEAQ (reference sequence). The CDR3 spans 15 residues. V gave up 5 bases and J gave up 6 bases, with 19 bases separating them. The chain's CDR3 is CASSPAGVRGHGYTF. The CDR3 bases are TGTGCCAGCAGCCCCGCGGGGGTCAGGGGTCATGGCTACACCTTC. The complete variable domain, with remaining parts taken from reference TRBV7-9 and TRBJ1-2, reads DTGVSQNPRHKITKRGQNVTFRCDPISEHNRLYWYRQTLGQGPEFLTYFQNEAQLEKSRLLSDRFSAERPKGSFSTLEIQRTEQGDSAMYLCASSPAGVRGHGYTFGSGTRLTVV.

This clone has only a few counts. CDR3 loop: CASSQERHTEAFF. The CDR3 region has the DNA TGTGCCAGCAGCCAAGAGAGGCATACTGAAGCTTTCTTT. The chain uses TRBV14 and TRBJ1-1; D call uncertain. The V and J ends lost 0 bases and 5 bases respectively, with 7 bases between them. Germline V gives CDR1 SGHDN, CDR2 FVKESK. This CDR3 has 13 amino acids.

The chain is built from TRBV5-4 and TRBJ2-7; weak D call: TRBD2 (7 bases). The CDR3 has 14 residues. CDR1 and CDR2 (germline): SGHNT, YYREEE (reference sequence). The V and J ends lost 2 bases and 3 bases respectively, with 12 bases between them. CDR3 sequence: CASSFPGEGYEQYF. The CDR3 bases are TGTGCCAGCAGCTTTCCAGGGGAGGGCTACGAGCAGTACTTC.

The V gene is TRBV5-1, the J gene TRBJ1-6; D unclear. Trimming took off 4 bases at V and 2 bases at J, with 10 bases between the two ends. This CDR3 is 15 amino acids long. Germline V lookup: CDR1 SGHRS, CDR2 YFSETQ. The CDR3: CASSTTGTYNSPLHF. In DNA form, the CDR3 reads TGCGCCAGCAGCACAACCGGGACCTATAATTCACCCCTCCACTTT.

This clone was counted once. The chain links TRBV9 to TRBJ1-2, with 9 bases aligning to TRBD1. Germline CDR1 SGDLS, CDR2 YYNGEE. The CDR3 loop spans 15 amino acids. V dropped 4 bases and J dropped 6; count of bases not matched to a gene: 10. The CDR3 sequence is CASSQTAQGANGYTF. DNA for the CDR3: TGTGCCAGCAGCCAAACCGCACAGGGGGCCAATGGCTACACCTTC.

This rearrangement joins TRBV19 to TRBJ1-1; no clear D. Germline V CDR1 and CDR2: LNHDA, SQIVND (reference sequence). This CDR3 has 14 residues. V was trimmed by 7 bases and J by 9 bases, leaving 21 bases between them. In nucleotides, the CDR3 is TGTGCCAGTATGACCCCGGGAAAGGACCTACAAGCTTTCTTT. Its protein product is CASMTPGKDLQAFF.

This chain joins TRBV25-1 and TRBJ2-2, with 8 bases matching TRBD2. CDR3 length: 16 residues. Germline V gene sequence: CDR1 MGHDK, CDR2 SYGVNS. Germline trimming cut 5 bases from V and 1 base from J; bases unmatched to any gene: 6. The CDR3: CASSPPGLENTGELFF. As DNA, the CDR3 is TGTGCCAGCAGTCCACCGGGACTAGAGAACACCGGGGAGCTGTTTTTT.

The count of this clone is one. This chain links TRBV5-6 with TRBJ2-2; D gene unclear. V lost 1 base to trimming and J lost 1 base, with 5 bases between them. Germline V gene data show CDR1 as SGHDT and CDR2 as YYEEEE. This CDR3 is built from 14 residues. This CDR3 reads CASSLYVNTGELFF. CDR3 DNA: TGTGCCAGCAGCTTGTACGTGAACACCGGGGAGCTGTTTTTT.

For the CDR3, the DNA is TGTGCCAGCAGCTTGGCGACGGCTAGCAATCAGCCCCAGCATTTT. Translating gives CASSLATASNQPQHF. V usage is TRBV5-5 and J usage is TRBJ1-5; D remains ambiguous. CDR1 and CDR2 from the germline V gene are SGHKS and YYEKEE (reference sequence). V was shortened by 0 bases and J by 0 bases, with 7 bases between the two germline ends. This CDR3 comprises 15 residues.

CDR3 DNA: TGTGCCAGCTCACCAAGGAACGGTGGGCAAGAGACCCAGTACTTC. Its translation: CASSPRNGGQETQYF. The chain uses TRBV18 and TRBJ2-5; D gene ambiguous. This CDR3 contains 15 residues. CDR1 KGHSH and CDR2 LQKENI come from the germline V gene. V shed 2 bases and J shed 2 bases, with 12 bases lying between them.

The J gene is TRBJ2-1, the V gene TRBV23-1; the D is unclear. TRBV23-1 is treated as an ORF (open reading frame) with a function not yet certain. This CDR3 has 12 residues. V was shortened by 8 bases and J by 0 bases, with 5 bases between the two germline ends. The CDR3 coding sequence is TGCGCCAGCTCCCGCTCCTACAATGAGCAGTTCTTC. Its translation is CASSRSYNEQFF.

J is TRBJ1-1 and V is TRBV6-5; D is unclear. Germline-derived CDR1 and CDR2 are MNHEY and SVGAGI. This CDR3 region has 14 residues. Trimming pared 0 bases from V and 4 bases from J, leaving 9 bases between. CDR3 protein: CASSYSFQITEAFF. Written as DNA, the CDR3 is TGTGCCAGCAGTTACTCGTTCCAGATCACTGAAGCTTTCTTT.

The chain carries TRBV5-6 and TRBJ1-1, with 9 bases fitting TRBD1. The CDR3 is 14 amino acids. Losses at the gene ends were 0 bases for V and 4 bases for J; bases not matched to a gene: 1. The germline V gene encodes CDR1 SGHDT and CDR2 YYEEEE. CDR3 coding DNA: TGTGCCAGCAGCTTGGGGGGACAGGGCACTGAAGCTTTCTTT. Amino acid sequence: CASSLGGQGTEAFF.

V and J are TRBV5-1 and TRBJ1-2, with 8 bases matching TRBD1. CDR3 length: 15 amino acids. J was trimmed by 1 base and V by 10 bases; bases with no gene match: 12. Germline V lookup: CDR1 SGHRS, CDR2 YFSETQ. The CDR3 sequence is CASRQGDRFNYGYTF. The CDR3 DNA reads TGCGCCTCGAGGCAGGGGGACAGGTTTAACTATGGCTACACCTTC.

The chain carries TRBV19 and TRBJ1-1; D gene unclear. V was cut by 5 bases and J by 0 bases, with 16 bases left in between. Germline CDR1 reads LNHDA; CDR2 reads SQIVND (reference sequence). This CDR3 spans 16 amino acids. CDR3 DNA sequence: TGTGCCAGTAGTGTCATCTCGACGAGGGTGAACACTGAAGCTTTCTTT. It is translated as CASSVISTRVNTEAFF.

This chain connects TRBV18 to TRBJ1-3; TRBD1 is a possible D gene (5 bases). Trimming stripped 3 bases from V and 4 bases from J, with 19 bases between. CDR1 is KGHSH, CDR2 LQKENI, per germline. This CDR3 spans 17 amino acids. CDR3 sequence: CASSPRTRDQAGNTIYF. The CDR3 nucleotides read TGTGCCAGCTCACCCCGTACCCGGGACCAAGCGGGAAACACCATATATTTT.

The CDR3 region has the DNA TGTGCCATCAGGGGGGACGGAACCAATCAGCCCCAGCATTTT. Its translation is CAIRGDGTNQPQHF. The J gene is TRBJ1-5, the V gene TRBV10-3, with D maybe TRBD1 (5 bases). Germline V gene lookup returns CDR1 ENHRY and CDR2 SYGVKD. The CDR3 totals 14 residues. Trimming shortened V by 6 bases and J by 3 bases, and 12 bases separated the two germline ends.